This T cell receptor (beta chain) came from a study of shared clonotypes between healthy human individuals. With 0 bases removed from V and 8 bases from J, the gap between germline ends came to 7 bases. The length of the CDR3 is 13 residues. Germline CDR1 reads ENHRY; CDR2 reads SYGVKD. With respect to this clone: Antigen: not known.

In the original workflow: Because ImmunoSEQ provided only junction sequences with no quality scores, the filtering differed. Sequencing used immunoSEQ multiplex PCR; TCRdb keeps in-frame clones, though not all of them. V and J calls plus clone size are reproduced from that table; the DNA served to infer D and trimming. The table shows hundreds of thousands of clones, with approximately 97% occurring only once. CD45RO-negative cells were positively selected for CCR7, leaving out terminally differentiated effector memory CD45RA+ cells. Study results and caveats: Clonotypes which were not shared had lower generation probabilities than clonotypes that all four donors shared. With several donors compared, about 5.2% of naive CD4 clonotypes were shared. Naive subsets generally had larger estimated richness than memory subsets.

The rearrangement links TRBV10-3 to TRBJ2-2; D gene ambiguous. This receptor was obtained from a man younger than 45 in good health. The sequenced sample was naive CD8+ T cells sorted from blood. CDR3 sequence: CAISESPGGELFF. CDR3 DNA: TGTGCCATCAGTGAGTCTCCCGGGGGGGAGCTGTTTTTT.